Below, 13 T cell receptor beta chains from the same sample are listed, as sequenced in a study of blood T cell repertoires in COVID-19. Profiled with immunoSEQ multiplex PCR; TCRdb holds only in-frame clones, not every one. The sample consists of some 100,000 clones, about four fifths of them appearing once. Input material: peripheral blood. These receptors were collected from a human donor in a cohort sampled during active COVID-19.

The chain employs TRBV6-5 and TRBJ1-1; 7 positions agree with TRBD1. CDR3 size: 14 residues. CDR1 MNHEY and CDR2 SVGAGI come from the germline V gene. The junction had 6 bases not matched to a gene; V was cut back by 4 bases and J by 4 bases. The CDR3 region is CASSFIQGSTEAFF. CDR3 nucleotide sequence: TGTGCCAGCAGTTTTATACAGGGGAGCACTGAAGCTTTCTTT.

A single count supports this clone. The rearrangement joins TRBV18 to TRBJ2-7; 9 positions match TRBD1. CDR3 length equals 14 residues. Germline V gene sequence: CDR1 KGHSH, CDR2 LQKENI. J was trimmed by 5 bases and V by 4 bases; bases with no gene match: 6. This CDR3 is CASSRTGDPNEQYF. CDR3 bases: TGTGCCAGCTCACGGACAGGGGATCCTAACGAGCAGTACTTC.

V and J are TRBV19 and TRBJ1-5; 9 bases align to TRBD1. Looked up from germline, CDR1 is LNHDA and CDR2 is SQIVND (reference sequence). The length of the CDR3 is 15 residues. The J segment lost 6 bases and the V segment lost 2 bases, leaving 5 bases of the junction unmatched. The CDR3 nucleotides read TGTGCCAGTAGTATAAGGGGACAGGGAAGTCAGCCCCAGCATTTT. This sequence encodes CASSIRGQGSQPQHF.

This chain connects TRBV5-6 to TRBJ1-4; D is unclear. The CDR3 loop spans 12 amino acids. V lost 4 bases, J lost 5 bases, and 6 bases lay in between. The germline V gene has CDR1 SGHDT and CDR2 YYEEEE. CDR3 sequence reads: CASSGPNEKLFF. CDR3 in DNA: TGTGCCAGCAGCGGCCCAAATGAAAAACTGTTTTTT.

The chain couples TRBV5-3 to TRBJ1-1; 7 bases align to TRBD1. TRBV5-3 is reported as an ORF; its role is uncertain. J was trimmed by 0 bases and V by 4 bases; bases with no gene match: 6. This CDR3 spans 15 amino acids. The CDR3 nucleotides read TGTGCCAGAAGCGCGGGACAGCCCATGAACACTGAAGCTTTCTTT. This translates into CARSAGQPMNTEAFF.

The chain combines TRBV7-9 with TRBJ2-1; 10 bases align to TRBD2. The CDR3 totals 17 residues. Germline lookup yields CDR1 SEHNR and CDR2 FQNEAQ (reference sequence). Unmatched junction bases numbered 6, after V lost 4 bases and J lost 0 bases. The DNA for the CDR3 is TGTGCCAGCAGCTCCAGCGGGAGGGGTTTCTCCTACAATGAGCAGTTCTTC. Residues: CASSSSGRGFSYNEQFF.

This chain connects TRBV5-5 to TRBJ2-3; TRBD1 is a possible D gene (5 bases). The V gene's germline CDR1 is SGHKS and CDR2 YYEKEE (reference sequence). The CDR3 has 15 residues. V dropped 3 bases and J dropped 0 bases, with 11 bases sitting between them. This CDR3 reads CASSSRTLSTDTQYF. The CDR3, as DNA: TGTGCCAGCAGCTCCCGGACACTTAGCACAGATACGCAGTATTTT.

This clone was detected only once. V is TRBV28 and J is TRBJ1-6; no definite D call. Deletions cut 8 bases from V and 0 bases from J, with 8 bases between. The CDR3 sequence is 14 residues long. Germline values: CDR1 MDHEN, CDR2 SYDVKM. CDR3 sequence reads: CASLEGSYNSPLHF. The CDR3 DNA follows: TGTGCCAGCCTAGAGGGCTCCTATAATTCACCCCTCCACTTT.

The chain combines TRBV11-2 with TRBJ1-6, with 11 bases lining up with TRBD1. Trimming removed 5 bases from V and 12 bases from J; junction bases left unmatched: 6. This CDR3 spans 14 amino acids. From germline, CDR1 is SGHAT and CDR2 FQNNGV. In nucleotides, the CDR3 is TGTGCCAGCAGCCTTGGACAGGGGGCCCGACCCCTCCACTTT. It codes for CASSLGQGARPLHF.

The chain carries TRBV6-5 and TRBJ2-3, with D perhaps TRBD2 (6 bases). The ends were cut back, 6 bases at V and 5 bases at J, with 12 bases in the middle. Per the germline V gene, CDR1 is MNHEY and CDR2 is SVGAGI. The CDR3 is 13 residues long. CDR3 DNA sequence: TGTGCCAGCAGGCGGGGTCGAGTAGATACGCAGTATTTT. It translates to CASRRGRVDTQYF.

The table lists this clone with a count of one. V and J are TRBV7-9 and TRBJ1-1, with D perhaps TRBD1 (5 bases). The V end lost 3 bases, the J end lost 0 bases, and 11 bases lay between the germline ends. This CDR3 contains 15 residues. Germline assignment: CDR1 SEHNR and CDR2 FQNEAQ (reference sequence). CDR3 protein: CASSLRQGLNTEAFF. In DNA, the CDR3 is TGTGCCAGCAGCTTGAGGCAGGGTTTGAACACTGAAGCTTTCTTT.

The chain is built from TRBV27 and TRBJ2-3, with TRBD2 as a possible D gene (5 bases). Per germline, CDR1 MNHEY and CDR2 SMNVEV (reference sequence). CDR3 size: 18 residues. Trimming pared 7 bases from V and 4 bases from J, leaving 27 bases between. CDR3 region: CASIDLDSPLQKADTQYF. The CDR3 region has the DNA TGTGCCAGCATAGACCTGGACTCCCCCTTGCAGAAGGCAGATACGCAGTATTTT.

The chain links TRBV11-2 to TRBJ1-4; tentatively, D is TRBD1 (5 bases). The V end was cut by 4 bases, the J end by 14 bases, with 11 bases between. The CDR3 consists of 11 residues. Germline values: CDR1 SGHAT, CDR2 FQNNGV. The CDR3 loop is CASSSIGGLFF. The CDR3 DNA follows: TGTGCCAGCAGCTCAATCGGGGGTCTGTTTTTT.